The clone carrying this T cell receptor (beta chain) was seen at least ten times. The antigen is undetermined. Making TCR cDNA involved 5'RACE template switching, which added UMIs and a universal primer site. A single record per CDR3 protein comes from TCRdb applying MiXCR to the 5' RACE reads. The repertoire holds 150,000 to 200,000 distinct CDR3 sequences, with 6% to 7.5% as singletons. This record comes from a study of T cells after yellow fever vaccination. Findings and limits, study-wide: Detected again after the booster were most primary-vaccination clones, at approximately 96% CD4 and 88% CD8. Overlap between CD4 and CD8 compartments was detected for a small share of clonotypes.

This receptor was taken from a man aged 18 to 30 who received the YFV17D yellow fever vaccine. This specimen consisted of CD4+ T cells sorted from PBMCs, obtained roughly 5 days after the first yellow fever vaccination.

CDR3 sequence reads: CASSLVPLAGAGELFF. CDR3 in DNA: TGCGCCAGCAGTCTGGTACCCCTAGCGGGGGCCGGGGAGCTGTTTTTT. The gene calls are TRBV5-1 and TRBJ2-2; TRBD2 aligns across 10 bases. There are 16 residues in the CDR3. Losses at the gene ends were 5 bases for V and 6 bases for J; bases not matched to a gene: 10. Germline CDR1 reads SGHRS; CDR2 reads YFSETQ.